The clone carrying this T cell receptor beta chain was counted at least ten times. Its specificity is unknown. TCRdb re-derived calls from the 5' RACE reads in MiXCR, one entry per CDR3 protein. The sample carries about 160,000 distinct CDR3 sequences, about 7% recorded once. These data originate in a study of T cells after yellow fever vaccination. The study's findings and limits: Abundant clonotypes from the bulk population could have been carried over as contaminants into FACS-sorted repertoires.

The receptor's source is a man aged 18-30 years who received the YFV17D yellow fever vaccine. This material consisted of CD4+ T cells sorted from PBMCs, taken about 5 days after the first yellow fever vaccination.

CDR3 region: CASSRLGQETQYF. DNA of the CDR3: TGTGCCAGCAGCCGACTAGGGCAAGAGACCCAGTACTTC. The chain carries TRBV5-4 and TRBJ2-5; D possibly corresponds to TRBD2 (6 bases). The V gene's germline CDR1 is SGHNT and CDR2 YYREEE (reference sequence). Trimming took 4 bases from V and 2 from J, leaving 9 bases between them. The CDR3 loop spans 13 amino acids.